A selection of T cell receptor beta chains follows, all from one sample in a study of T-cell reconstitution after alpha-beta-depleted transplantation in children. Using its own MiXCR run on the PCR reads, TCRdb lists one record per CDR3 protein. The repertoire has about 500,000 distinct CDR3 sequences, less than 35% of them found once; the top ten carry 2% to 3%. The source material was PBMCs from the stem cell graft donor, sampled from the stem cell graft. The receptors were sampled from a human donor who donated a stem cell graft to a child with aplastic anemia. Both conserved end residues are trimmed from each CDR3.

v_gene: TRBV6-2/TRBV6-3; j_gene: TRBJ1-1; len: 13; CDR3aa: ASSQLWTGNTEAF
v_gene: TRBV7-2; j_gene: TRBJ2-3; len: 14; CDR3aa: ASSWEPGSSADTQY
v_gene: TRBV6-5; j_gene: TRBJ2-2; len: 12; CDR3aa: ASSYGWVSGELF
v_gene: TRBV6-5; j_gene: TRBJ1-2; len: 11; CDR3aa: ASSYTGRNDYT
v_gene: TRBV28; j_gene: TRBJ2-1; len: 15; CDR3aa: ATEPLPGTSGDNEQF
v_gene: TRBV6-2/TRBV6-3; j_gene: TRBJ1-2; len: 13; CDR3aa: ASSPGSSPNYGYT
v_gene: TRBV29-1; j_gene: TRBJ1-5; len: 16; CDR3aa: SVVGAGTGGSGNQPQH
v_gene: TRBV7-2; j_gene: TRBJ2-5; len: 12; CDR3aa: ASSYSGRGETQY
v_gene: TRBV12-3/TRBV12-4; j_gene: TRBJ2-1; len: 11; CDR3aa: ASSPTIGSEQF
v_gene: TRBV29-1; j_gene: TRBJ2-4; len: 11; CDR3aa: SVGDVAKNIQY
v_gene: TRBV7-2; j_gene: TRBJ2-4; len: 13; CDR3aa: ASSPRTGRRNIQY
v_gene: TRBV18; j_gene: TRBJ1-3; len: 15; CDR3aa: ASSPVAGTDSGNTIY
v_gene: TRBV2; j_gene: TRBJ2-1; len: 12; CDR3aa: ASSGILTYNEQF
v_gene: TRBV20-1; j_gene: TRBJ2-7; len: 11; CDR3aa: SATGAGYYEQY
v_gene: TRBV18; j_gene: TRBJ1-1; len: 12; CDR3aa: ASSPIQANTEAF
v_gene: TRBV7-2; j_gene: TRBJ2-7; len: 13; CDR3aa: ASSSRLGTRYEQY
v_gene: TRBV18; j_gene: TRBJ1-1; len: 12; CDR3aa: ASSPRDGNTEAF
v_gene: TRBV11-1; j_gene: TRBJ2-7; len: 12; CDR3aa: ASSLGVLQDEQY
v_gene: TRBV20-1; j_gene: TRBJ2-1; len: 12; CDR3aa: SATQGASYNEQF
v_gene: TRBV15; j_gene: TRBJ2-1; len: 15; CDR3aa: ATSRGGSGSSYNEQF
v_gene: TRBV29-1; j_gene: TRBJ2-2; len: 13; CDR3aa: SVSLAGVHTGELF
v_gene: TRBV9; j_gene: TRBJ2-6; len: 16; CDR3aa: ASSGRDSGEGGANVLT
v_gene: TRBV30; j_gene: TRBJ1-3; len: 12; CDR3aa: AWRLGLGGNTIY
v_gene: TRBV18; j_gene: TRBJ2-7; len: 14; CDR3aa: ASSPLAGSLSYEQY
v_gene: TRBV27; j_gene: TRBJ2-5; len: 12; CDR3aa: ASGGLAAQETQY
v_gene: TRBV6-2/TRBV6-3; j_gene: TRBJ1-1; len: 10; CDR3aa: ASRPRDTEAF
v_gene: TRBV7-2; j_gene: TRBJ1-1; len: 12; CDR3aa: ASSLAQGDTEAF
v_gene: TRBV27; j_gene: TRBJ2-3; len: 14; CDR3aa: ASSPGPLANLDTQY
v_gene: TRBV7-6; j_gene: TRBJ1-1; len: 10; CDR3aa: ASSPPGREAF
v_gene: TRBV19; j_gene: TRBJ1-1; len: 10; CDR3aa: ASNGDRGEAF
v_gene: TRBV11-3; j_gene: TRBJ2-1; len: 15; CDR3aa: ASSPRGTSSSYNEQF
v_gene: TRBV6-5; j_gene: TRBJ2-1; len: 11; CDR3aa: ASSWTSYNEQF
v_gene: TRBV29-1; j_gene: TRBJ1-4; len: 9; CDR3aa: SVVANEKLF
v_gene: TRBV7-3; j_gene: TRBJ1-1; len: 12; CDR3aa: ASSPQGGDTEAF
v_gene: TRBV2; j_gene: TRBJ2-4; len: 13; CDR3aa: ASRERELAKNIQY
v_gene: TRBV5-1; j_gene: TRBJ1-3; len: 15; CDR3aa: ASSPDHRGGSGNTIY
v_gene: TRBV5-1; j_gene: TRBJ2-7; len: 12; CDR3aa: ASSLMNGAYEQY
v_gene: TRBV7-9; j_gene: TRBJ1-2; len: 11; CDR3aa: ASSFRDSHSYT
v_gene: TRBV29-1; j_gene: TRBJ2-3; len: 10; CDR3aa: STNRGSDTQY
v_gene: TRBV5-1; j_gene: TRBJ2-1; len: 11; CDR3aa: ASSATGEGEQF
v_gene: TRBV6-6; j_gene: TRBJ1-4; len: 9; CDR3aa: ASAVGEKLF
v_gene: TRBV6-1; j_gene: TRBJ2-1; len: 14; CDR3aa: ASREIGTGPYNEQF
v_gene: TRBV5-1; j_gene: TRBJ1-1; len: 9; CDR3aa: ASSLVGEAF
v_gene: TRBV20-1; j_gene: TRBJ1-2; len: 12; CDR3aa: SATVRDTSYGYT
v_gene: TRBV5-1; j_gene: TRBJ1-4; len: 12; CDR3aa: ASNSAGGGEKLF
v_gene: TRBV12-3/TRBV12-4; j_gene: TRBJ2-2; len: 13; CDR3aa: ASSLWTRNTGELF
v_gene: TRBV10-3; j_gene: TRBJ1-1; len: 13; CDR3aa: AISATGVGSTEAF
v_gene: TRBV11-1; j_gene: TRBJ2-7; len: 16; CDR3aa: ASSPRLASGRALPEQY
v_gene: TRBV7-2; j_gene: TRBJ2-5; len: 10; CDR3aa: ASSSTQETQY
v_gene: TRBV30; j_gene: TRBJ1-2; len: 12; CDR3aa: AWTPRQGAGGYT
v_gene: TRBV5-1; j_gene: TRBJ2-1; len: 13; CDR3aa: ASSFVRGTNNEQF
v_gene: TRBV30; j_gene: TRBJ2-2; len: 11; CDR3aa: AWSVFLAGELF
v_gene: TRBV20-1; j_gene: TRBJ2-2; len: 13; CDR3aa: SATPTGADTGELF
v_gene: TRBV20-1; j_gene: TRBJ2-2; len: 12; CDR3aa: SARDSGGDGELF
v_gene: TRBV18; j_gene: TRBJ2-1; len: 10; CDR3aa: ASSPLSDEQF